The clone carrying this T cell receptor beta chain was seen a single time. The entry originates in a study of blood T cell repertoires in COVID-19. In the study overall: Sites across the United States, Italy and Spain contributed samples from acute and convalescent COVID-19. PBMCs, B-cell-depleted T cells, or T cells provided the cDNA or gDNA that made up the material.

The length of the CDR3 is 16 residues. Germline CDR1 and CDR2: SGHAT and FQNNGV. V dropped 4 bases and J dropped 0 bases, with 13 bases sitting between them. Original processing notes: Estimation of nucleated cell counts was performed using reference gene primer amplification. TCRdb's copy holds only in-frame clones and misses some; the assay was immunoSEQ multiplex PCR. That table supplies the V and J calls and clone size; D and trimming were determined from the DNA. The sample holds around 130,000 clones, just under 90% seen once. This receptor was taken from a woman in her forties or fifties with acute or convalescent COVID-19. The chain is built from TRBV11-2 and TRBJ2-1; TRBD2 is a possible D gene (5 bases). Input material: peripheral blood. The CDR3: CASSWPSGSSYNEQFF. The CDR3 bases are TGTGCCAGCAGCTGGCCGTCGGGGTCCTCCTACAATGAGCAGTTCTTC.